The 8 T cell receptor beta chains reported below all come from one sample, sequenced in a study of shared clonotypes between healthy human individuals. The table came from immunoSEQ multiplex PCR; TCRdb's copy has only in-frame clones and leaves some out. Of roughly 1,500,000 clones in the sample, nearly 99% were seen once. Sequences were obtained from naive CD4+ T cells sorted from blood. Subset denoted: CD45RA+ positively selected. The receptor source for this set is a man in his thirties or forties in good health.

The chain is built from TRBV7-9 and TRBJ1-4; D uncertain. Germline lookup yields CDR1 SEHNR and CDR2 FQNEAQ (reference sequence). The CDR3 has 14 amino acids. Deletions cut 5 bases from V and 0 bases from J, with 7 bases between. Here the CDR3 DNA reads TGTGCCAGCAGCGTGGGAGCAACTAATGAAAAACTGTTTTTT. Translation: CASSVGATNEKLFF.

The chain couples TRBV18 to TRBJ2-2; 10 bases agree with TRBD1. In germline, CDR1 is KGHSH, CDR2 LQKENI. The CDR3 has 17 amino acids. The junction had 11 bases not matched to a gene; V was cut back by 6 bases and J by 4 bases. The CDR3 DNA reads TGTGCCAGCTCCCGTATGGGGACAGGGGCGACCACCGGGGAGCTGTTTTTT. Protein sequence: CASSRMGTGATTGELFF.

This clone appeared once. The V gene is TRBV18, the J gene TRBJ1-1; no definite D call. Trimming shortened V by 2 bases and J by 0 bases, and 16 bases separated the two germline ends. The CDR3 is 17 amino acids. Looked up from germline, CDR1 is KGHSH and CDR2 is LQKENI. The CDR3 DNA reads TGTGCCAGCTCACCAATAATATTGGGTGGAATGAACACTGAAGCTTTCTTT. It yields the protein CASSPIILGGMNTEAFF.

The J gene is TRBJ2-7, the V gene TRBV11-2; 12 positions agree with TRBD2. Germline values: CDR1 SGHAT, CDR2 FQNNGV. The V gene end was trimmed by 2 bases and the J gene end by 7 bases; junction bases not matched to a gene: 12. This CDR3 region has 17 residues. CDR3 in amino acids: CASSLRMTSGSSREQYF. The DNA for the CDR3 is TGTGCCAGCAGCTTACGTATGACTAGCGGGAGTTCGAGGGAGCAGTACTTC.

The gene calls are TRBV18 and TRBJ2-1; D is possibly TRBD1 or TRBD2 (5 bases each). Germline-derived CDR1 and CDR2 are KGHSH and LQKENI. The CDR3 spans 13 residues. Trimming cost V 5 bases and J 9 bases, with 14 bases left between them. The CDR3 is CASSAGTVSEQFF. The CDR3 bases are TGTGCCAGCTCAGCAGGGACCGTGAGTGAGCAGTTCTTC.

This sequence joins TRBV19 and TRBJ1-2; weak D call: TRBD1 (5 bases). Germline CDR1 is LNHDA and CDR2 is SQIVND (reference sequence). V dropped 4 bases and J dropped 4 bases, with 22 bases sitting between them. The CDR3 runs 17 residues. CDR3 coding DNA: TGTGCCAGTAGTACTGGGAATATGGGGCCATCATTCTATGGCTACACCTTC. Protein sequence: CASSTGNMGPSFYGYTF.

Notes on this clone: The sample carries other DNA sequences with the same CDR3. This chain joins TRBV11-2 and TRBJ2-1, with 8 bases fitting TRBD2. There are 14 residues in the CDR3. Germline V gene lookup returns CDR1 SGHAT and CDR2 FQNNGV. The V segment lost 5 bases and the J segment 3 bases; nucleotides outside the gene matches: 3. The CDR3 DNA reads TGTGCCAGCAGCCTAGGGACTAGCTACAATGAGCAGTTCTTC. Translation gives CASSLGTSYNEQFF.

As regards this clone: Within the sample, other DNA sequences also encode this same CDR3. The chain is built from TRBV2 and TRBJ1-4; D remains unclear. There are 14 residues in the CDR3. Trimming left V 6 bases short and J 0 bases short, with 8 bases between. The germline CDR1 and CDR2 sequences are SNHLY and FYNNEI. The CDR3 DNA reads TGTGCCAGCAGCCGGACTACAACTAATGAAAAACTGTTTTTT. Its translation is CASSRTTTNEKLFF.